Listed below are T cell receptor beta chains from one sample, sequenced in a study of OX40 agonist ivuxolimab in advanced cancers. TCRdb's table, derived via immunoSEQ multiplex PCR, lists solely in-frame clones and lacks some. The data show some 59,000 clones, roughly nine tenths seen once. The sequences come from CD4+ or CD8+ T cells sorted from blood, collected in a trial of the OX40 agonist ivuxolimab. The source of these receptors is an adult with an advanced solid tumor such as melanoma, head and neck, liver or kidney cancer. CDR3s leave out the opening cysteine and the closing phenylalanine or tryptophan. D genes are given only for firm matches.

j_gene: TRBJ1-1; v_gene: TRBV21-1; d_gene: NA; CDR3aa: ASSPRGGQWNTEAF
j_gene: TRBJ2-7; v_gene: TRBV28; d_gene: NA; CDR3aa: ASSFRATGRGTYEQY
j_gene: TRBJ1-2; v_gene: TRBV5-1; d_gene: NA; CDR3aa: ASSLGQGGDGYT
j_gene: TRBJ1-6; v_gene: TRBV4-1; d_gene: NA; CDR3aa: ASSQKQGLNSPLH
j_gene: TRBJ1-1; v_gene: TRBV7-6; d_gene: NA; CDR3aa: ASSLVLGAGTEAF
j_gene: TRBJ2-5; v_gene: TRBV11-2; d_gene: NA; CDR3aa: ASSPPGIGQETQY
j_gene: TRBJ1-1; v_gene: TRBV2; d_gene: NA; CDR3aa: ASSEASWTLSTEAF
j_gene: TRBJ2-5; v_gene: TRBV11-3; d_gene: TRBD1; CDR3aa: ASSLGTGVRETQY
j_gene: TRBJ2-2; v_gene: TRBV7-6; d_gene: NA; CDR3aa: ASSLAPGLGTGELF
j_gene: TRBJ1-3; v_gene: TRBV10-1; d_gene: TRBD1; CDR3aa: ASGPGQGAGNTIY
j_gene: TRBJ1-5; v_gene: TRBV6-5; d_gene: NA; CDR3aa: ASSHTYTNQPQH
j_gene: TRBJ1-5; v_gene: TRBV28; d_gene: NA; CDR3aa: ASSAEGYGNQPQH
j_gene: TRBJ1-1; v_gene: TRBV18; d_gene: TRBD1; CDR3aa: ASSPRRTGANMNTEAF
j_gene: TRBJ1-2; v_gene: TRBV7-8; d_gene: NA; CDR3aa: ASRLTGDTPYGYT
j_gene: TRBJ1-1; v_gene: TRBV6-6; d_gene: TRBD1; CDR3aa: ASSLGGGDAF
j_gene: TRBJ2-7; v_gene: TRBV11-3; d_gene: TRBD1; CDR3aa: ASRSSGTGEEQY
j_gene: TRBJ2-7; v_gene: TRBV10-3; d_gene: NA; CDR3aa: AISERIGQGLGEQY
j_gene: TRBJ1-1; v_gene: TRBV11-3; d_gene: NA; CDR3aa: ASSTSTENTEAF
j_gene: TRBJ2-7; v_gene: TRBV19; d_gene: TRBD2; CDR3aa: ASSKGGSSPAVH
j_gene: TRBJ2-3; v_gene: TRBV11-1; d_gene: TRBD2; CDR3aa: ASSPPITTSGVADTQY
j_gene: TRBJ1-1; v_gene: TRBV19; d_gene: NA; CDR3aa: ASTTPTGNTEAF
j_gene: TRBJ1-2; v_gene: TRBV18; d_gene: TRBD1; CDR3aa: ASSPGDSGYGYT
j_gene: TRBJ1-5; v_gene: TRBV14; d_gene: NA; CDR3aa: ASSLGRLQPQH
j_gene: TRBJ2-2; v_gene: TRBV29-1; d_gene: NA; CDR3aa: SVEGTSNTGELF
j_gene: TRBJ2-7; v_gene: TRBV10-3; d_gene: NA; CDR3aa: AISTGTYEQY
j_gene: TRBJ2-1; v_gene: TRBV10-2; d_gene: NA; CDR3aa: ASSESRLNYNEQF
j_gene: TRBJ1-3; v_gene: TRBV5-5; d_gene: NA; CDR3aa: ASSSYPNTIY
j_gene: TRBJ1-5; v_gene: TRBV19; d_gene: TRBD1; CDR3aa: ASSVTGGPQPQH
j_gene: TRBJ1-2; v_gene: TRBV5-1; d_gene: TRBD1; CDR3aa: ASSLDRFRGYT
j_gene: TRBJ1-6; v_gene: TRBV6-5; d_gene: NA; CDR3aa: ASSYGGFTYNSPLH
j_gene: TRBJ2-7; v_gene: TRBV28; d_gene: TRBD2; CDR3aa: ASSWGLAGRGEQY
j_gene: TRBJ1-4; v_gene: TRBV6-1; d_gene: NA; CDR3aa: ASSEPGSGRRDEKLF
j_gene: TRBJ2-2; v_gene: TRBV9; d_gene: TRBD1; CDR3aa: ASSARGQGIPGELF
j_gene: TRBJ1-1; v_gene: TRBV10-2; d_gene: TRBD1; CDR3aa: ASSESQGGTEAF